A selection of T cell receptor beta chains follows, all from one sample in a study of cytomegalovirus exposure and HLA in healthy donors. Generated by immunoSEQ multiplex PCR, the TCRdb table keeps only in-frame clones and is missing some. Of approximately 97,000 clones detected, around 57% appear once; the ten largest clones hold 4% to 5.5%. Sequencing used PBMCs. The receptors shown here come from a human donor in good health. Each CDR3 is given without its conserved first and last residue. Fields, in order: V gene, J gene, D gene, CDR3 protein. D genes are given only for firm matches.

TRBV6-4	TRBJ2-2	TRBD1	ASRRTGEIGELF
TRBV28	TRBJ1-1	TRBD1	ASRGLDRGDTEAF
TRBV5-5	TRBJ1-1	TRBD1	ASSFLFRDRMNTEAF
TRBV10-3	TRBJ2-3	TRBD2	AISQTSGSDTQY
TRBV11-2	TRBJ2-2	-	ASSRTGVGNAGELF
TRBV27	TRBJ2-7	TRBD1	ASSPRDRTSYEQY
TRBV7-8	TRBJ2-3	-	ASSPNTDTQY
TRBV30	TRBJ2-5	-	AWSTTGTQY
TRBV19	TRBJ2-7	-	ASSIRRDSLYEQY
TRBV5-1	TRBJ2-5	-	ASSFFQGSAQETQY
TRBV15	TRBJ2-7	-	ATSRARGLGGQY
TRBV6-4	TRBJ2-3	TRBD2	ASSETSAWRDTQY
TRBV27	TRBJ2-1	-	ASRRARGNEQF
TRBV29-1	TRBJ2-3	TRBD2	SLGGKLTDTQY
TRBV28	TRBJ2-3	-	ASGGRNPTDTQY
TRBV4-2	TRBJ1-4	-	ASSQVNSPNEKLF
TRBV4-2	TRBJ2-7	-	ASSQTRSYEQY
TRBV19	TRBJ2-6	TRBD1	ASSMGTGGSGANVLT
TRBV2	TRBJ2-7	-	ASRDFTESSYEQY
TRBV6-1	-	TRBD2	ASSDLAGGPHEQY
TRBV6-1	TRBJ2-2	-	ASSAHGVAGELF
TRBV6-5	TRBJ1-2	-	ASSVGHTNYGYT